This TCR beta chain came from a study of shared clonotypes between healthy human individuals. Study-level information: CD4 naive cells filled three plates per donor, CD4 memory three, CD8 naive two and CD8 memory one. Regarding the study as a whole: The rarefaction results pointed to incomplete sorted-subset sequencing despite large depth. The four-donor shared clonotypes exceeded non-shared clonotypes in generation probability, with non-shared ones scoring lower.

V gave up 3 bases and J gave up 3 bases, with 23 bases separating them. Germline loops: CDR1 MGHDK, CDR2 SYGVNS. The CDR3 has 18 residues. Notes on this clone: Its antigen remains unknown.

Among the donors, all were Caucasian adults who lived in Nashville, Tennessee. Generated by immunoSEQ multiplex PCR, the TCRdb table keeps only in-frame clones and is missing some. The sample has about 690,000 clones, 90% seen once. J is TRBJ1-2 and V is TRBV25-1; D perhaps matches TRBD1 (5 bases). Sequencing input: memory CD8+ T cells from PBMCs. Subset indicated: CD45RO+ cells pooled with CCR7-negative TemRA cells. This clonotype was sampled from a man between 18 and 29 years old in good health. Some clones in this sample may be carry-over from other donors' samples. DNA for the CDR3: TGTGCCAGCAGTGACTCTTCCAAAGACAGCCCGAGAGACTATGGCTACACCTTC. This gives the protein CASSDSSKDSPRDYGYTF.